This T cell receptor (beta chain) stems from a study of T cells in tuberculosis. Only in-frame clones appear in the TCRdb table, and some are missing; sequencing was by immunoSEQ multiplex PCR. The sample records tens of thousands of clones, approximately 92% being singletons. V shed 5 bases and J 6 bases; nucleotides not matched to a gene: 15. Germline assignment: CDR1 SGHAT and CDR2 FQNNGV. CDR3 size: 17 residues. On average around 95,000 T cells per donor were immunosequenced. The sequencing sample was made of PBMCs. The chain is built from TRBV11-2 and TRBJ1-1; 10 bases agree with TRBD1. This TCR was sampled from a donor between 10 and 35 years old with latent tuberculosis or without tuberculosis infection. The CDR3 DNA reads TGTGCCAGCAGCCTTAGACAGGGGGCAACGTCAGTGGCTGAAGCTTTCTTT. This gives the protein CASSLRQGATSVAEAFF.